Sequencing of this TCR beta chain was carried out in a study of STAT5B mutations in CD4+ large granular lymphocyte leukemia. In its sample, this clone was seen a few times. Germline trimming cut 5 bases from V and 4 bases from J; bases unmatched to any gene: 6. CDR3 length: 14 residues. The germline V gene encodes CDR1 KGHSH and CDR2 LQKENI. TCRdb keeps only in-frame clones here, not all; method: immunoSEQ multiplex PCR. Of roughly 30,000 clones detected, around four fifths appear once; the ten largest clones hold less than 4.5%. This receptor was taken from a human donor in good health. The chain recombines TRBV18 with TRBJ2-7; 9 bases line up with TRBD2. Sequenced input: CD4+ T cells from blood buffy coats. The CDR3, as DNA: TGTGCCAGCTCATCTAGGACTAGCGTTTACGAGCAGTACTTC. Translated: CASSSRTSVYEQYF.